Listed below are T cell receptor beta chains from one sample, sequenced in a study of shared clonotypes between healthy human individuals. TCRdb's copy holds only in-frame clones and misses some; the assay was immunoSEQ multiplex PCR. The table has 550,000 to 850,000 clones, around two thirds seen once. Sequencing input: memory CD4+ T cells sorted from blood. The source is a woman under 40 in good health. CDR3s include the opening cysteine and the closing phenylalanine or tryptophan. D genes are given only for firm matches. Rows may omit the clone size; those that give it use once, few, many or a size class.

clone_size: .; j_call: TRBJ1-2; d_call: .; v_call: TRBV7-6; cdr3_length: 13; cdr3_aa: CASSPEPNYGYTF; cdr3_nt: TGTGCCAGCAGCCCAGAACCAAACTATGGCTACACCTTC
clone_size: .; j_call: TRBJ2-2; d_call: TRBD1; v_call: TRBV6-5; cdr3_length: 16; cdr3_aa: CASSWDSPSNTGELFF; cdr3_nt: TGTGCCAGCAGTTGGGACAGTCCCTCGAACACCGGGGAGCTGTTTTTT
clone_size: .; j_call: TRBJ2-7; d_call: TRBD2; v_call: TRBV11-2; cdr3_length: 14; cdr3_aa: CASSSTGLAGEQYF; cdr3_nt: TGTGCCAGCAGTTCTACCGGACTAGCGGGGGAGCAGTACTTC
clone_size: .; j_call: TRBJ2-3; d_call: .; v_call: TRBV30; cdr3_length: 14; cdr3_aa: CAWSVKAAGDTQYF; cdr3_nt: TGTGCCTGGAGTGTAAAGGCGGCGGGAGATACGCAGTATTTT
clone_size: .; j_call: TRBJ1-4; d_call: .; v_call: TRBV19; cdr3_length: 14; cdr3_aa: CASSIGQRNEKLFF; cdr3_nt: TGTGCCAGTAGTATCGGACAGAGAAATGAAAAACTGTTTTTT
clone_size: .; j_call: TRBJ1-2; d_call: TRBD1; v_call: TRBV28; cdr3_length: 16; cdr3_aa: CASSLRPGQGLSGYTF; cdr3_nt: TGTGCCAGCAGTTTACGTCCGGGACAGGGTTTGAGTGGCTACACCTTC
clone_size: once; j_call: TRBJ2-7; d_call: .; v_call: TRBV11-2; cdr3_length: 16; cdr3_aa: CASSPHSSGNLNEQYF; cdr3_nt: TGTGCCAGCAGCCCCCACTCCTCCGGGAATTTGAACGAGCAGTACTTC
clone_size: .; j_call: TRBJ1-1; d_call: .; v_call: TRBV19; cdr3_length: 14; cdr3_aa: CASSMKGRGTEAFF; cdr3_nt: TGTGCCAGTAGTATGAAGGGGCGGGGCACTGAAGCTTTCTTT
clone_size: .; j_call: TRBJ2-1; d_call: TRBD2; v_call: TRBV2; cdr3_length: 16; cdr3_aa: CASSPQLAGVDNEQFF; cdr3_nt: TGTGCCAGCAGTCCGCAACTAGCGGGAGTAGACAATGAGCAGTTCTTC
clone_size: .; j_call: TRBJ2-5; d_call: .; v_call: TRBV5-4; cdr3_length: 13; cdr3_aa: CASSLDPSETQYF; cdr3_nt: TGTGCCAGCAGCTTGGATCCTAGTGAGACCCAGTACTTC
clone_size: .; j_call: TRBJ1-3; d_call: .; v_call: TRBV21-1; cdr3_length: 19; cdr3_aa: CASSGNGAEGTASGNTIYF; cdr3_nt: TGTGCCAGCAGCGGGAACGGAGCCGAGGGAACAGCCTCTGGAAACACCATATATTTT
clone_size: .; j_call: TRBJ2-1; d_call: TRBD2; v_call: TRBV4-1; cdr3_length: 16; cdr3_aa: CASSQERTSGKYEQFF; cdr3_nt: TGCGCCAGCAGCCAAGAAAGGACTAGCGGGAAGTATGAGCAGTTCTTC
clone_size: few; j_call: TRBJ2-7; d_call: .; v_call: TRBV28; cdr3_length: 15; cdr3_aa: CASSLWASKTYEQYF; cdr3_nt: TGTGCCAGCAGTTTATGGGCTAGCAAGACCTACGAGCAGTACTTC
clone_size: .; j_call: TRBJ1-1; d_call: .; v_call: TRBV14; cdr3_length: 15; cdr3_aa: CASRRRATYSFGAFF; cdr3_nt: TGTGCCAGCAGGCGGAGGGCCACCTATAGTTTCGGGGCTTTCTTT
clone_size: .; j_call: TRBJ1-2; d_call: .; v_call: TRBV2; cdr3_length: 13; cdr3_aa: CASRDPYSRGYTF; cdr3_nt: TGTGCCAGCAGAGACCCTTACAGTCGTGGCTACACCTTC
clone_size: .; j_call: TRBJ2-3; d_call: .; v_call: TRBV5-4; cdr3_length: 16; cdr3_aa: CASSLPRGASTDTQYF; cdr3_nt: TGTGCCAGCAGCTTGCCCCGCGGGGCTAGCACAGATACGCAGTATTTT
clone_size: .; j_call: TRBJ1-6; d_call: .; v_call: TRBV6-1; cdr3_length: 14; cdr3_aa: CASVPGQGDSPLHF; cdr3_nt: TGTGCCAGCGTACCGGGGCAGGGAGATTCACCCCTCCACTTT
clone_size: .; j_call: TRBJ1-5; d_call: .; v_call: TRBV28; cdr3_length: 13; cdr3_aa: CASISGSGQPQHF; cdr3_nt: TGTGCCAGCATTTCGGGGTCGGGTCAGCCCCAGCATTTT
clone_size: few; j_call: TRBJ1-2; d_call: .; v_call: TRBV5-1; cdr3_length: 17; cdr3_aa: CASSLGFFGGQGYGYTF; cdr3_nt: TGCGCCAGCAGCTTGGGATTTTTCGGGGGGCAAGGCTATGGCTACACCTTC
clone_size: many; j_call: TRBJ1-1; d_call: .; v_call: TRBV27; cdr3_length: 15; cdr3_aa: CASSLYGSPNTEAFF; cdr3_nt: TGTGCCAGCAGTTTATATGGCTCCCCGAACACTGAAGCTTTCTTT
clone_size: .; j_call: TRBJ2-7; d_call: TRBD2; v_call: TRBV7-2; cdr3_length: 16; cdr3_aa: CASSRGGGLAAYEQYF; cdr3_nt: TGTGCCAGCAGCCGGGGAGGTGGACTAGCGGCCTACGAGCAGTACTTC
clone_size: .; j_call: TRBJ2-7; d_call: .; v_call: TRBV7-6; cdr3_length: 15; cdr3_aa: CASSLSAGDTYEQYF; cdr3_nt: TGTGCCAGCAGCTTATCGGCAGGGGACACCTACGAGCAGTACTTC
clone_size: .; j_call: TRBJ1-5; d_call: .; v_call: TRBV18; cdr3_length: 13; cdr3_aa: CASSPIGDQPQHF; cdr3_nt: TGTGCCAGCTCACCTATCGGGGACCAGCCCCAGCATTTT
clone_size: .; j_call: TRBJ2-7; d_call: .; v_call: TRBV11-2; cdr3_length: 12; cdr3_aa: CASSLQSYEQYF; cdr3_nt: TGTGCCAGCAGCCTACAGTCCTACGAGCAGTACTTC
clone_size: few; j_call: TRBJ2-1; d_call: .; v_call: TRBV13; cdr3_length: 13; cdr3_aa: CASSSSREYPRFF; cdr3_nt: TGTGCCAGCAGCTCTTCTCGGGAGTACCCCCGCTTCTTC
clone_size: few; j_call: TRBJ2-3; d_call: .; v_call: TRBV19; cdr3_length: 11; cdr3_aa: CASSAIDTQYF; cdr3_nt: TGTGCCAGTAGTGCCATTGATACGCAGTATTTT
clone_size: once; j_call: TRBJ2-1; d_call: .; v_call: TRBV28; cdr3_length: 17; cdr3_aa: CASTLPRGASSYNEQFF; cdr3_nt: TGTGCCAGCACCCTGCCACGGGGCGCTAGCTCCTACAATGAGCAGTTCTTC
clone_size: many; j_call: TRBJ1-1; d_call: .; v_call: TRBV6-4; cdr3_length: 14; cdr3_aa: CASSEGGVNTEAFF; cdr3_nt: TGTGCCAGCAGTGAGGGCGGGGTGAACACTGAAGCTTTCTTT
clone_size: .; j_call: TRBJ1-5; d_call: .; v_call: TRBV29-1; cdr3_length: 12; cdr3_aa: CSVEEGNQPQHF; cdr3_nt: TGCAGCGTTGAAGAAGGAAATCAGCCCCAGCATTTT
clone_size: .; j_call: TRBJ2-1; d_call: TRBD1; v_call: TRBV28; cdr3_length: 15; cdr3_aa: CASTSGTVSVNEQFF; cdr3_nt: TGTGCCAGCACCTCGGGGACAGTTAGCGTCAATGAGCAGTTCTTC
clone_size: .; j_call: TRBJ1-2; d_call: .; v_call: TRBV28; cdr3_length: 14; cdr3_aa: CASYTPQADYGYTF; cdr3_nt: TGTGCCAGCTATACCCCACAGGCGGACTATGGCTACACCTTC
clone_size: .; j_call: TRBJ2-3; d_call: .; v_call: TRBV28; cdr3_length: 13; cdr3_aa: CATNLPVTDTQYF; cdr3_nt: TGTGCCACCAACCTCCCTGTGACAGATACGCAGTATTTT
clone_size: once; j_call: TRBJ2-7; d_call: TRBD2; v_call: TRBV15; cdr3_length: 20; cdr3_aa: CATSGGQLLAGGPRSYEQYF; cdr3_nt: TGTGCCACCAGCGGGGGACAGCTTCTAGCGGGAGGGCCCCGGTCCTACGAGCAGTACTTC
clone_size: .; j_call: TRBJ2-2; d_call: TRBD2; v_call: TRBV6-1; cdr3_length: 15; cdr3_aa: CAINSGRADTGELFF; cdr3_nt: TGTGCCATCAATAGCGGGAGGGCCGACACCGGGGAGCTGTTTTTT
clone_size: .; j_call: TRBJ2-3; d_call: .; v_call: TRBV7-2; cdr3_length: 13; cdr3_aa: CASSLVLADTQYF; cdr3_nt: TGTGCCAGCAGCTTAGTGTTGGCAGATACGCAGTATTTT
clone_size: .; j_call: TRBJ2-1; d_call: TRBD1; v_call: TRBV18; cdr3_length: 14; cdr3_aa: CASSPDRGINEQFF; cdr3_nt: TGTGCCAGCTCACCGGACAGGGGGATCAATGAGCAGTTCTTC
clone_size: .; j_call: TRBJ2-7; d_call: TRBD2; v_call: TRBV27; cdr3_length: 14; cdr3_aa: CASSSASGTYEQYF; cdr3_nt: TGTGCCAGCAGTTCGGCTAGCGGGACCTACGAGCAGTACTTC
clone_size: .; j_call: TRBJ2-3; d_call: .; v_call: TRBV5-1; cdr3_length: 15; cdr3_aa: CASSLGDLRADTQYF; cdr3_nt: TGCGCCAGCAGCTTAGGGGACCTCCGAGCAGATACGCAGTATTTT
clone_size: few; j_call: TRBJ1-5; d_call: .; v_call: TRBV27; cdr3_length: 15; cdr3_aa: CASSLGAYSNQPQHF; cdr3_nt: TGTGCCAGCAGTTTAGGAGCTTATAGCAATCAGCCCCAGCATTTT
clone_size: .; j_call: TRBJ2-5; d_call: TRBD1; v_call: TRBV27; cdr3_length: 15; cdr3_aa: CASSLSQGGAKTQYF; cdr3_nt: TGTGCCAGCAGTTTATCGCAAGGGGGCGCGAAGACCCAGTACTTC
clone_size: .; j_call: TRBJ1-1; d_call: .; v_call: TRBV6-1; cdr3_length: 15; cdr3_aa: CASSENRGRGTEAFF; cdr3_nt: TGTGCCAGCAGTGAAAATCGGGGGCGGGGGACTGAAGCTTTCTTT
clone_size: .; j_call: TRBJ1-5; d_call: .; v_call: TRBV19; cdr3_length: 13; cdr3_aa: CATRGTLQGPQHF; cdr3_nt: TGTGCCACCAGAGGGACGTTACAGGGGCCCCAGCATTTT
clone_size: .; j_call: TRBJ2-1; d_call: TRBD1; v_call: TRBV19; cdr3_length: 15; cdr3_aa: CASSTRQGSGNEQFF; cdr3_nt: TGTGCCAGTAGTACACGACAGGGGTCGGGCAATGAGCAGTTCTTC
clone_size: few; j_call: TRBJ1-4; d_call: .; v_call: TRBV10-2; cdr3_length: 14; cdr3_aa: CASSGREYNEKLFF; cdr3_nt: TGCGCCAGCAGTGGTAGGGAGTACAATGAAAAACTGTTTTTT
clone_size: .; j_call: TRBJ2-7; d_call: TRBD2; v_call: TRBV29-1; cdr3_length: 15; cdr3_aa: CSVVVAGGPSYEQYF; cdr3_nt: TGCAGCGTTGTAGTAGCGGGAGGGCCTTCCTACGAGCAGTACTTC
clone_size: .; j_call: TRBJ1-2; d_call: .; v_call: TRBV9; cdr3_length: 14; cdr3_aa: CASSVADGGYGYTF; cdr3_nt: TGTGCCAGCAGCGTAGCCGACGGGGGTTATGGCTACACCTTC
clone_size: .; j_call: TRBJ2-2; d_call: .; v_call: TRBV7-9; cdr3_length: 14; cdr3_aa: CASTLNGGTGELFF; cdr3_nt: TGTGCCAGCACCCTAAACGGTGGCACCGGGGAGCTGTTTTTT
clone_size: .; j_call: TRBJ2-2; d_call: .; v_call: TRBV7-9; cdr3_length: 16; cdr3_aa: CASSLVAGMDTGELFF; cdr3_nt: TGTGCCAGCAGCTTAGTGGCGGGAATGGACACCGGGGAGCTGTTTTTT
clone_size: .; j_call: TRBJ1-2; d_call: .; v_call: TRBV4-2; cdr3_length: 15; cdr3_aa: CASSQDIPRPYGYTF; cdr3_nt: TGTGCCAGCAGCCAAGATATACCCAGGCCCTATGGCTACACCTTC
clone_size: .; j_call: TRBJ1-2; d_call: .; v_call: TRBV27; cdr3_length: 14; cdr3_aa: CASSLAGDHYGYTF; cdr3_nt: TGTGCCAGCAGCCTCGCGGGGGATCACTATGGCTACACCTTC
clone_size: .; j_call: TRBJ2-7; d_call: TRBD2; v_call: TRBV5-1; cdr3_length: 14; cdr3_aa: CASSFSSGRYEQYF; cdr3_nt: TGCGCCAGCAGCTTCTCTAGCGGGAGGTACGAGCAGTACTTC
clone_size: few; j_call: TRBJ2-1; d_call: TRBD2; v_call: TRBV6-4; cdr3_length: 15; cdr3_aa: CASSRLAGAYNEQFF; cdr3_nt: TGTGCCAGCAGTAGACTAGCGGGCGCCTACAATGAGCAGTTCTTC
clone_size: .; j_call: TRBJ1-2; d_call: TRBD1; v_call: TRBV7-2; cdr3_length: 15; cdr3_aa: CASSLFVQGGAGYTF; cdr3_nt: TGTGCCAGCAGCTTATTTGTGCAGGGGGGTGCTGGCTACACCTTC
clone_size: few; j_call: TRBJ1-1; d_call: .; v_call: TRBV28; cdr3_length: 15; cdr3_aa: CASSSPHDVGTEAFF; cdr3_nt: TGTGCCAGCAGTTCCCCGCACGACGTAGGCACTGAAGCTTTCTTT
clone_size: .; j_call: TRBJ1-5; d_call: .; v_call: TRBV15; cdr3_length: 15; cdr3_aa: CATSRDRVYNQPQHF; cdr3_nt: TGTGCCACCAGCAGAGACAGGGTTTACAATCAGCCCCAGCATTTT
clone_size: .; j_call: TRBJ2-2; d_call: .; v_call: TRBV6-5; cdr3_length: 14; cdr3_aa: CASSYTGNTGELFF; cdr3_nt: TGTGCCAGCAGTTACACAGGGAACACCGGGGAGCTGTTTTTT
clone_size: .; j_call: TRBJ1-5; d_call: .; v_call: TRBV10-2; cdr3_length: 14; cdr3_aa: CASSDIGGNQPQHF; cdr3_nt: TGCGCCAGCAGTGATATAGGTGGAAATCAGCCCCAGCATTTT
clone_size: many; j_call: TRBJ2-7; d_call: .; v_call: TRBV5-1; cdr3_length: 16; cdr3_aa: CASSGGASTDSYEQYF; cdr3_nt: TGCGCCAGCAGCGGGGGGGCGTCAACCGACTCCTACGAGCAGTACTTC
clone_size: .; j_call: TRBJ2-1; d_call: .; v_call: TRBV19; cdr3_length: 16; cdr3_aa: CASSIVGPSAGGEQFF; cdr3_nt: TGTGCCAGTAGTATAGTTGGGCCTAGCGCTGGGGGTGAGCAGTTCTTC
clone_size: many; j_call: TRBJ1-1; d_call: .; v_call: TRBV7-9; cdr3_length: 14; cdr3_aa: CASSLERVNTEAFF; cdr3_nt: TGTGCCAGCAGCTTAGAACGGGTGAACACTGAAGCTTTCTTT